This T cell receptor beta chain was found in a study of CD8 T cells in ankylosing spondylitis. Study findings and constraints: Some motif variants were previously reported in reactive arthritis synovial fluid and blood. Within ankylosing spondylitis blood, a TCR beta motif made up of roughly eight highly homologous variants appeared to be characteristic.

This CDR3 has 17 residues. V shed 0 bases and J shed 0 bases, with 11 bases lying between them. From germline, CDR1 is LGHNA and CDR2 YNFKEQ. There are many counts of this clonotype. Its antigen is not identified. Construction of TCR beta libraries was performed using quantitative 5'-RACE with molecular barcodes. TCRdb passed the 5' RACE reads through MiXCR, listing each CDR3 protein once. The table records 150,000 to 200,000 distinct CDR3 sequences, 15% to 20% of them present only once. This sequence originates from a male donor aged 10-30 years with ankylosing spondylitis or in good health (not recorded which). V gene TRBV4-2 combines with J gene TRBJ2-2; D is unresolved. Sequencing was performed on blood, either unsorted or a sorted T cell fraction (not recorded which). In DNA, the CDR3 is TGTGCCAGCAGCCAAGATCGAGACGGATCGAACACCGGGGAGCTGTTTTTT. This sequence encodes CASSQDRDGSNTGELFF.